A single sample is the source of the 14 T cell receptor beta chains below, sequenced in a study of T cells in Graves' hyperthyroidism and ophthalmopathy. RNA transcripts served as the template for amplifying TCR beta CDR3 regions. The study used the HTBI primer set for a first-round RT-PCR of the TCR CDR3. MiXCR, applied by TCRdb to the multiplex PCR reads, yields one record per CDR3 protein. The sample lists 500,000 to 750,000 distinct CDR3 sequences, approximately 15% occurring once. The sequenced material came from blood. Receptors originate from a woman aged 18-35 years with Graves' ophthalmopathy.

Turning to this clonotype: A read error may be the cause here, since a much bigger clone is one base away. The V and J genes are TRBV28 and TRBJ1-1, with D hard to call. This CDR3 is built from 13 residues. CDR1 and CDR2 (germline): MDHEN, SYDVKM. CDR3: CASSFNKGTGAFF. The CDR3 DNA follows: TGTGCCAGCAGTTTCAATAAGGGCACTGGAGCTTTCTTT.

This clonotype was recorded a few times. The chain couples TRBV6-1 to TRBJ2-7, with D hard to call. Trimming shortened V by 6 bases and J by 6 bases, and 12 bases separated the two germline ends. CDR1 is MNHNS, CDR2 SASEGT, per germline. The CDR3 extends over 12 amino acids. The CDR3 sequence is CASRAPTGEQYF. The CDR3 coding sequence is TGTGCCAGCAGGGCCCCGACGGGCGAGCAGTACTTC.

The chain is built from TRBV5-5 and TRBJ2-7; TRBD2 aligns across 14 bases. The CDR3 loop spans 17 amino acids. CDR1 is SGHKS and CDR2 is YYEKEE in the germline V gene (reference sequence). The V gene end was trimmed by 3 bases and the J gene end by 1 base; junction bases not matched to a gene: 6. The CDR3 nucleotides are TGTGCCAGCAGCTGGGGACTAGCGGGAGTTTTTTCCTACGAGCAGTACTTC. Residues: CASSWGLAGVFSYEQYF.

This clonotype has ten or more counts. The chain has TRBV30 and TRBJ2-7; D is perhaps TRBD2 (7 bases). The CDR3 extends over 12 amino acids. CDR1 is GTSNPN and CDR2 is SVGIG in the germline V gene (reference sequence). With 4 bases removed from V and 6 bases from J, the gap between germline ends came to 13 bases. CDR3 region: CAWTLGGGEQYF. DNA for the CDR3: TGTGCCTGGACCTTAGGGGGGGGCGAGCAGTACTTC.

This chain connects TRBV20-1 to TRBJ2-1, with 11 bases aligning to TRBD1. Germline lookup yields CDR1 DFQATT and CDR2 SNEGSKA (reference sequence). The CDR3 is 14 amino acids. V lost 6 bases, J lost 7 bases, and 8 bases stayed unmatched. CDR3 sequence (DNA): TGCAGTGCAGGGGGGGACAGGGGGTTGAATGAGCAGTTCTTC. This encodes CSAGGDRGLNEQFF.

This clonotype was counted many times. The CDR3 DNA sequence: TGTGCCAGCAGTGAAGCGTTTGGGCGGAACCTCGTCGAGCAGTACTTC. As protein: CASSEAFGRNLVEQYF. This sequence joins TRBV2 and TRBJ2-7; D is unclear. V lost 0 bases, J lost 6 bases, and 18 bases lay in between. The length of the CDR3 is 16 residues. The V gene's germline CDR1 is SNHLY and CDR2 FYNNEI.

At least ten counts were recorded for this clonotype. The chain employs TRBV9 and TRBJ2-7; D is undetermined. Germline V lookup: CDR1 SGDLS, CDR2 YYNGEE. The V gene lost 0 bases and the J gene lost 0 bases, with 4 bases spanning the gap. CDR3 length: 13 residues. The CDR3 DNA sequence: TGTGCCAGCAGCGTAGGTGCCTCCTACGAGCAGTACTTC. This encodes CASSVGASYEQYF. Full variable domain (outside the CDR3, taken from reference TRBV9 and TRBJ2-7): DSGVTQTPKHLITATGQRVTLRCSPRSGDLSVYWYQQSLDQGLQFLIQYYNGEERAKGNILERFSAQQFPDLHSELNLSSLELGDSALYFCASSVGASYEQYFGPGTRLTVT.

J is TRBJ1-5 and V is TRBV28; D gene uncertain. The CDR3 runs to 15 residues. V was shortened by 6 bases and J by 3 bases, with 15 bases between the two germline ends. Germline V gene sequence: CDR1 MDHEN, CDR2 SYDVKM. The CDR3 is CASSPSVGSNQPQHF. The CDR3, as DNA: TGTGCCAGCAGCCCTTCGGTAGGGTCCAATCAGCCCCAGCATTTT. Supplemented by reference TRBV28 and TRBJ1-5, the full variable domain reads DVKVTQSSRYLVKRTGEKVFLECVQDMDHENMFWYRQDPGLGLRLIYFSYDVKMKEKGDIPEGYSVSREKKERFSLILESASTNQTSMYLCASSPSVGSNQPQHFGDGTRLSIL.

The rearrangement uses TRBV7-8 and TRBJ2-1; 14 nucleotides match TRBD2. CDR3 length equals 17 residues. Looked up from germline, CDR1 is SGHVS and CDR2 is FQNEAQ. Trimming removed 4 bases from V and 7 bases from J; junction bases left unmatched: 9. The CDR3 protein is CASSSRERLAGGNEQFF. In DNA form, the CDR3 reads TGTGCCAGCAGCTCCCGTGAAAGACTAGCGGGAGGGAATGAGCAGTTCTTC. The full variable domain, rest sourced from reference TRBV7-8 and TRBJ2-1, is GAGVSQSPRYKVAKRGQDVALRCDPISGHVSLFWYQQALGQGPEFLTYFQNEAQLDKSGLPSDRFFAERPEGSVSTLKIQRTQQEDSAVYLCASSSRERLAGGNEQFFGPGTRLTVL.

The CDR3 protein is CASRGTGRDNEQFF. CDR3 bases: TGTGCCAGCAGAGGGACAGGGCGAGACAATGAGCAGTTCTTC. This chain joins TRBV12-3 or TRBV12-4 and TRBJ2-1; the match to TRBD1 covers 9 bases. V trimming: 6 bases; J trimming: 5 bases; junction bases outside the gene matches: 5. The CDR3 consists of 14 residues.

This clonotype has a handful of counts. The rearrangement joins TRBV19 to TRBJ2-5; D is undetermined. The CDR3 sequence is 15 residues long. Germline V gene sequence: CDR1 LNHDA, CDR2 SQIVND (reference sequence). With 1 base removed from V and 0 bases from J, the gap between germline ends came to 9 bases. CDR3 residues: CASSIAAQYQETQYF. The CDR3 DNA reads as TGTGCCAGTAGTATAGCAGCACAGTACCAAGAGACCCAGTACTTC. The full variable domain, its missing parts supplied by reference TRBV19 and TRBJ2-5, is DGGITQSPKYLFRKEGQNVTLSCEQNLNHDAMYWYRQDPGQGLRLIYYSQIVNDFQKGDIAEGYSVSREKKESFPLTVTSAQKNPTAFYLCASSIAAQYQETQYFGPGTRLLVL.

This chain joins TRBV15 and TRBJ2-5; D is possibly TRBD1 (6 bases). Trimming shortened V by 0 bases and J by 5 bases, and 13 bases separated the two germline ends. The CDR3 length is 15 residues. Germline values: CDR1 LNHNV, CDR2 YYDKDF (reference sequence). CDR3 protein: CATSRDLTGWETQYF. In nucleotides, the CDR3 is TGTGCCACCAGCAGAGATCTGACAGGTTGGGAGACCCAGTACTTC.

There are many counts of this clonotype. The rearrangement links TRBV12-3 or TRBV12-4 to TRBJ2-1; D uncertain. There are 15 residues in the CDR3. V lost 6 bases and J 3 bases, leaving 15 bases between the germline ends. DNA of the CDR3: TGTGCCAGCAGGCTTCAAAGGGCTGGCTACAATGAGCAGTTCTTC. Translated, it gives CASRLQRAGYNEQFF.

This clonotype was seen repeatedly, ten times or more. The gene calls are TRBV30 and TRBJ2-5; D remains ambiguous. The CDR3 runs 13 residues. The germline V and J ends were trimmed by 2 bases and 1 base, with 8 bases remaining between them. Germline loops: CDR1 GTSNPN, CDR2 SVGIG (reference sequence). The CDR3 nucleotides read TGTGCCTGGAGTAGCACCGCCCAAGAGACCCAGTACTTC. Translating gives CAWSSTAQETQYF.